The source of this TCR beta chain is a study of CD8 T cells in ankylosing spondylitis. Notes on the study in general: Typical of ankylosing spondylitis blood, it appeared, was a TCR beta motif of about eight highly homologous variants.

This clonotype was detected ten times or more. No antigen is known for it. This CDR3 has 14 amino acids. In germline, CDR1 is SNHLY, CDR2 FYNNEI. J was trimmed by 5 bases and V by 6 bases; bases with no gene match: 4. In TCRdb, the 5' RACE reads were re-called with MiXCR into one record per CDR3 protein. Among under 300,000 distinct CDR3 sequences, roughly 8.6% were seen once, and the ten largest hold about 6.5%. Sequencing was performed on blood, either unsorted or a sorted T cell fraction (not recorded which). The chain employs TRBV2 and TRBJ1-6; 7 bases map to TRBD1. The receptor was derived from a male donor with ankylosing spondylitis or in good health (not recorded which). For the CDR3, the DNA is TGTGCCAGCAGCCCAGACAGGGATAATTCACCCCTCCACTTT. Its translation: CASSPDRDNSPLHF.